One sample yielded the 6 T cell receptor beta chains listed below, sequenced in a study of T-cell reconstitution after alpha-beta-depleted transplantation in children. This sample's TCRbeta library carried unique molecular identifier barcodes. TCRdb reanalysed the PCR reads using MiXCR and keeps one entry per CDR3 protein. The sample carries 700,000 to 950,000 distinct CDR3 sequences, about 15% recorded once. The source was PBMCs, mostly from graft donor cells, collected 360 days after TCRalphabeta/CD19-depleted stem cell transplant. These receptors were taken from a male patient younger than 18 who had a stem cell transplant for acute lymphoblastic leukemia, so the T cells may come from the graft donor.

The CDR3 DNA is TGCGCCAGCAATGCCGGGAGAAGGACAGATACGCAGTATTTT. It translates to CASNAGRRTDTQYF. This chain links TRBV5-1 with TRBJ2-3; tentative D call: TRBD2 (6 bases). This CDR3 has 14 residues. Germline CDR1 and CDR2: SGHRS and YFSETQ. Trimming stripped 6 bases from V and 3 bases from J, with 14 bases between.

V is TRBV4-1 and J is TRBJ2-1; D might be TRBD1 or TRBD2, each matching 5 bases. This CDR3 spans 18 amino acids. V shed 3 bases and J shed 0 bases, with 18 bases lying between them. Germline V gives CDR1 MGHRA, CDR2 YSYEKL. The CDR3 is CASSHFGTPFSSYNEQFF. CDR3 DNA sequence: TGCGCCAGCAGCCATTTCGGGACCCCATTCAGCTCCTACAATGAGCAGTTCTTC.

This clonotype has more than one count but fewer than ten. The rearrangement links TRBV11-2 to TRBJ2-7, with 8 positions matching TRBD1. With V trimmed by 6 bases and J by 3 bases, 4 bases remained unmatched. Germline assignment: CDR1 SGHAT and CDR2 FQNNGV. The CDR3 is made up of 13 amino acids. The CDR3 loop is CASRWTGSYEQYF. CDR3 in DNA: TGTGCCAGCAGATGGACAGGGAGCTACGAGCAGTACTTC.

This chain connects TRBV5-1 to TRBJ2-7; 7 bases align to TRBD2. V lost 0 bases to trimming and J lost 5 bases; unmatched junction nucleotides: 5. The CDR3 length is 14 residues. Germline CDR1 is SGHRS and CDR2 is YFSETQ. The CDR3 region is CASSLASGGHEQYF. CDR3 bases: TGCGCCAGCAGCTTGGCTAGCGGAGGCCACGAGCAGTACTTC.

The chain combines TRBV3-1 with TRBJ2-1, with a possible D match to TRBD2 (6 bases). Trimming pared 4 bases from V and 9 bases from J, leaving 19 bases between. Germline CDR1 reads LGHDT; CDR2 reads YNNKEL (reference sequence). The length of the CDR3 is 15 residues. In nucleotides, the CDR3 is TGTGCCAGCAGCCCATCTTTACTAGCCCAGTCTGAGCAGTTCTTC. It specifies CASSPSLLAQSEQFF.

This clonotype has only a few counts. The J gene is TRBJ2-3, the V gene TRBV25-1, with 11 bases aligning to TRBD2. Germline lookup yields CDR1 MGHDK and CDR2 SYGVNS. This CDR3 is 18 amino acids long. V lost 3 bases, J lost 2 bases, and 10 bases stayed unmatched. The chain's CDR3 is CASSDGRLAGFYTDTQYF. CDR3 nucleotide sequence: TGTGCCAGCAGTGATGGGCGACTAGCGGGATTCTACACAGATACGCAGTATTTT. The full variable domain, its missing parts supplied by reference TRBV25-1 and TRBJ2-3, is EADIYQTPRYLVIGTGKKITLECSQTMGHDKMYWYQQDPGMELHLIHYSYGVNSTEKGDLSSESTVSRIRTEHFPLTLESARPSHTSQYLCASSDGRLAGFYTDTQYFGPGTRLTVL.